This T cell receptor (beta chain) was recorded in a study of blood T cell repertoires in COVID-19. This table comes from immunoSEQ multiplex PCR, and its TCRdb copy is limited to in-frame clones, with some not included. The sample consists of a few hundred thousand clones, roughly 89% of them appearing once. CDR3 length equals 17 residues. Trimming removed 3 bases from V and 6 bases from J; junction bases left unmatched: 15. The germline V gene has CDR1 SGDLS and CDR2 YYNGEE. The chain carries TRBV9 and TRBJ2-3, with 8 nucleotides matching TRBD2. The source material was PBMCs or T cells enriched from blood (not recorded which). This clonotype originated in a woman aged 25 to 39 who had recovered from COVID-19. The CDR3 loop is CASSETLRTSKPDTQYF. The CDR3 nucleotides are TGTGCCAGCAGCGAGACCCTAAGGACTAGCAAGCCGGATACGCAGTATTTT. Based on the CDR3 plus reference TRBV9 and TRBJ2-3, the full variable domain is DSGVTQTPKHLITATGQRVTLRCSPRSGDLSVYWYQQSLDQGLQFLIQYYNGEERAKGNILERFSAQQFPDLHSELNLSSLELGDSALYFCASSETLRTSKPDTQYFGPGTRLTVL.